The clone carrying this TCR beta chain registers medium-sized by frequency. The antigen is undetermined. CDR3 length: 14 residues. No nucleotide data were recorded. Germline V gives CDR1 MNHEY, CDR2 SMNVEV (reference sequence). The data were produced by immunoSEQ multiplex PCR, yet TCRdb's version contains in-frame clones alone and is incomplete. The sample table includes some 1,300 clones. This sample stems from a study of synovial regulatory T cells in juvenile arthritis. Study-level results: TCR diversity was lower in inflammation-associated blood Treg cells than in other blood Treg cells.

The receptor was isolated from a donor under 30 with juvenile idiopathic arthritis. The chain recombines TRBV27 with TRBJ2-2; as DNA is missing, the TRBD1 call by TCRdb cannot be tested. Specimen: Treg cells from blood. Regarding subset: HLA-DR+ inflammation-associated blood Treg cells. The CDR3 sequence is CASRALQQTGELFF.